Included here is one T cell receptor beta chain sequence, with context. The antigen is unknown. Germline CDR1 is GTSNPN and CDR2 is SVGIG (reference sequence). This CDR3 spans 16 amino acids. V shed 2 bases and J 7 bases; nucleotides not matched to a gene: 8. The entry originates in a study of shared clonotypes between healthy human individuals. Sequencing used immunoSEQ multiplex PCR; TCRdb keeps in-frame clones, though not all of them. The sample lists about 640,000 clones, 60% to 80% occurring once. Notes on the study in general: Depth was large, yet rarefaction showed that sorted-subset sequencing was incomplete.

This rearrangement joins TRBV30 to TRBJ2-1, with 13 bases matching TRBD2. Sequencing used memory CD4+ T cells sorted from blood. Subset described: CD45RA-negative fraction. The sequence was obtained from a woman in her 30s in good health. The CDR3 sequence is CAWSSSTSGRNNEQFF. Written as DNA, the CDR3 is TGTGCCTGGAGTTCCTCGACTAGCGGGAGGAATAATGAGCAGTTCTTC.